The sequence of this T cell receptor beta chain was determined in a study of T-cell memory formation after mild COVID-19. UMIs and sample barcodes were carried by the TCR alpha and TCR beta cDNA libraries that 5'RACE produced using constant-segment primers. MiXCR, applied by TCRdb to the 5' RACE reads, yields one record per CDR3 protein. Of 470,000 or so distinct CDR3 sequences in the sample, over 15% were seen once. V was pared by 7 bases and J by 2 bases, with 24 bases between. The CDR3 covers 18 residues. Germline CDR1 MNHEY, CDR2 SVGAGI. Study outcomes and limitations: CM and EM subsets held most contracting CD4+ clones; EMRA held CD8+ ones. Pre-infection memory already had some responding clones, implying cross-reactive memory joined.

Only a few counts were recorded for this clonotype. Its specificity is unknown. Input material: PBMCs or a T cell subset sorted from them (not recorded which). The source of this sequence is an adult woman who had mild COVID-19 (a few samples of this study predate the infection). Cell type and time point are not known. The genes are TRBV6-5 and TRBJ2-1; D remains unclear. CDR3 in DNA: TGTGCCAGCATTCAAAACGCCCCCAGTGGGTTGACCTACAATGAGCAGTTCTTC. As protein: CASIQNAPSGLTYNEQFF.